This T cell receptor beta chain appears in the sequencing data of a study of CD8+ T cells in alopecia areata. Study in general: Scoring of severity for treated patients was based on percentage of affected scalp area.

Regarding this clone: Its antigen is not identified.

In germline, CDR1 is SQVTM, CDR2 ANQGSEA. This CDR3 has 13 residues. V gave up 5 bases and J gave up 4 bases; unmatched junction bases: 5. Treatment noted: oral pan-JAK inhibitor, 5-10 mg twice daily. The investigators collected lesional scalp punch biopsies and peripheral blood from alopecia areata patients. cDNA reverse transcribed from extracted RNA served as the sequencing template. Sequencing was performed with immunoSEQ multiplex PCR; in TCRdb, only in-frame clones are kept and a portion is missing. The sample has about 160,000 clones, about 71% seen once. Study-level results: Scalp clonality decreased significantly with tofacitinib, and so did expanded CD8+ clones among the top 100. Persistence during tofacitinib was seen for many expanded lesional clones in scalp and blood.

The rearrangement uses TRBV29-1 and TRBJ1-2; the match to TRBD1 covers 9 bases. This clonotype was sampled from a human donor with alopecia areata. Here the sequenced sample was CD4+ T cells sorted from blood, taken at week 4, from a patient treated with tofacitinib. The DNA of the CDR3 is TGCAGCGTTACGCGACAGGGGGTCTATGGCTACACCTTC. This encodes CSVTRQGVYGYTF. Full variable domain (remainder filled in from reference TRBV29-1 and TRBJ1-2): SAVISQKPSRDICQRGTSLTIQCQVDSQVTMMFWYRQQPGQSLTLIATANQGSEATYESGFVIDKFPISRPNLTFSTLTVSNMSPEDSSIYLCSVTRQGVYGYTFGSGTRLTVV.